The 17 T cell receptor beta chains in this list originate from one sample, sequenced in a study of T-cell reconstitution after alpha-beta-depleted transplantation in children. Unique molecular identifiers were incorporated into the prepared TCRbeta library. From the PCR reads, TCRdb called clonotypes with MiXCR, one entry per CDR3 protein. The table shows over 15,000 distinct CDR3 sequences, with roughly 7.8% occurring only once. The source material was PBMCs, mostly from graft donor cells, sampled 60 days after TCRalphabeta/CD19-depleted stem cell transplant. These receptor sequences come from a boy younger than two who had a stem cell transplant for Wiskott-Aldrich syndrome, so the T cells may come from the graft donor.

In its sample, this clonotype was seen many times. The gene calls are TRBV6-2 or TRBV6-3 and TRBJ2-7; perhaps TRBD1 as D (6 bases). Looked up from germline, CDR1 is MNHEY and CDR2 is SVGEGT. Trimming stripped 6 bases from V and 2 bases from J, with 20 bases between. The CDR3 covers 16 residues. The CDR3 loop reads CASSRQVAGLPYEQYF. For the CDR3, the DNA is TGTGCCAGCAGCCGACAGGTGGCAGGGTTGCCCTACGAGCAGTACTTC.

The sample holds many counts of this clonotype. The chain links TRBV6-5 to TRBJ1-5, with D possibly being TRBD1 (6 bases). The CDR3 runs to 13 residues. Trimming shortened V by 6 bases and J by 6 bases, and 12 bases separated the two germline ends. Germline values: CDR1 MNHEY, CDR2 SVGAGI. CDR3 nucleotide sequence: TGTGCCAGCAGGAGGACAGACGGTCAGCCCCAGCATTTT. Translated, it gives CASRRTDGQPQHF.

By share, this clonotype counts as large. The genes are TRBV4-1 and TRBJ1-3, with a possible D match to TRBD1 (5 bases). This CDR3 is built from 15 residues. The V gene's germline CDR1 is MGHRA and CDR2 YSYEKL. Trimming removed 4 bases at V and 8 bases at J, with 18 bases between. The DNA for the CDR3 is TGCGCCAGCAGCCCCTCAAGGGACCCCGGGGACACCATATATTTT. This translates into CASSPSRDPGDTIYF.

In this sample, this clonotype turned up many times. This chain links TRBV7-8 with TRBJ2-1; 14 bases are shared with TRBD2. This CDR3 is built from 17 residues. Trimming at V came to 4 bases and at J to 7 bases, leaving 9 bases not matched to a gene. Germline V gene lookup returns CDR1 SGHVS and CDR2 FQNEAQ. The CDR3 sequence: CASSYRGLAGGRNEQFF. In DNA form, the CDR3 reads TGTGCCAGCAGCTACCGAGGACTAGCGGGAGGTAGGAATGAGCAGTTCTTC.

This clonotype was seen many times. This chain uses TRBV5-1 with TRBJ1-1; no clear D gene. Trimming stripped 2 bases from V and 2 bases from J, with 7 bases between. CDR3 length equals 13 residues. Germline V lookup: CDR1 SGHRS, CDR2 YFSETQ. The CDR3 nucleotides read TGCGCCAGCAGCTTCAACAGCAACACTGAAGCTTTCTTT. Translation: CASSFNSNTEAFF.

This clonotype was observed many times. This sequence joins TRBV20-1 and TRBJ2-3, with TRBD2 identical over 14 bases. Unmatched junction bases numbered 5, after V lost 4 bases and J lost 5 bases. This CDR3 contains 15 residues. Germline CDR1 reads DFQATT; CDR2 reads SNEGSKA (reference sequence). This chain's CDR3 is CSAIRLAGGGDTQYF. CDR3 coding DNA: TGCAGTGCTATAAGACTAGCGGGAGGGGGAGATACGCAGTATTTT.

This clonotype was picked up a small number of times. J is TRBJ1-1 and V is TRBV11-2; TRBD1 agrees at 8 bases. J was trimmed by 1 base and V by 1 base; bases with no gene match: 5. Germline CDR1 reads SGHAT; CDR2 reads FQNNGV. The CDR3 length is 16 residues. The CDR3 loop is CASSLGTGRPNTEAFF. The CDR3 DNA reads as TGTGCCAGCAGCTTAGGGACAGGGAGACCGAACACTGAAGCTTTCTTT.

In its sample, this clonotype was seen many times. The genes are TRBV20-1 and TRBJ1-5; D perhaps matches TRBD1 (5 bases). CDR1 and CDR2 (germline): DFQATT, SNEGSKA (reference sequence). V dropped 5 bases and J dropped 5 bases, with 13 bases sitting between them. This CDR3 contains 13 residues. The DNA for the CDR3 is TGCAGTGCTGCTAGGGGTAGAGATCAGCCCCAGCATTTT. Its protein is CSAARGRDQPQHF.

The V and J genes are TRBV5-4 and TRBJ2-7, with TRBD2 matching over 8 bases. J gave up 6 bases and V 1 base, and 9 bases lay outside the gene matches. The CDR3 contains 15 residues. The germline V gene encodes CDR1 SGHNT and CDR2 YYREEE (reference sequence). This CDR3 is CASSLKAGGFGEQYF. DNA of the CDR3: TGTGCCAGCAGCTTGAAGGCGGGAGGATTCGGCGAGCAGTACTTC.

The CDR3 DNA is TGTGCCAGCTCCCAGGGGGCGGCGAATGAAAAACTGTTTTTT. The encoded protein is CASSQGAANEKLFF. V gene TRBV18 combines with J gene TRBJ1-4, with TRBD1 identical over 8 bases. Per the germline V gene, CDR1 is KGHSH and CDR2 is LQKENI. With 6 bases clipped from V and 5 bases from J, the junction kept 5 bases outside the gene matches. There are 14 residues in the CDR3.

This clonotype was counted many times. The V call is TRBV20-1, the J call TRBJ2-2; D unresolved. Trimming left V 2 bases short and J 6 bases short, with 7 bases between. Germline loops: CDR1 DFQATT, CDR2 SNEGSKA (reference sequence). CDR3 length: 12 residues. CDR3 protein: CSARWPPGELFF. The CDR3 DNA reads as TGCAGTGCTAGATGGCCTCCCGGGGAGCTGTTTTTT.

By share, this clonotype counts as medium-sized. CDR3 in amino acids: CASSLGGRSEKLFF. CDR3 nucleotide sequence: TGTGCCAGCAGCTTAGGGGGCAGGAGTGAAAAACTGTTTTTT. The chain is built from TRBV7-9 and TRBJ1-4, with D possibly TRBD1 on 5 matching bases. The CDR3 contains 14 residues. V was clipped by 1 base and J by 7 bases, with 10 bases between them. Germline lookup yields CDR1 SEHNR and CDR2 FQNEAQ (reference sequence).

This clonotype was observed many times. CDR3 nucleotide sequence: TGCGCCAGCAGCCAAGATTCGGGACTAAACCAAGAGACCCAGTACTTC. This sequence encodes CASSQDSGLNQETQYF. The V call is TRBV4-1, the J call TRBJ2-5; 7 bases map to TRBD2. CDR1 is MGHRA and CDR2 is YSYEKL in the germline V gene. The CDR3 is 16 amino acids. The ends lost 0 bases at V and 0 bases at J; junction bases unmatched: 4.

This clonotype was detected a few times. V gene TRBV20-1 combines with J gene TRBJ2-2, with 8 bases fitting TRBD2. This CDR3 contains 15 residues. From germline, CDR1 is DFQATT and CDR2 SNEGSKA (reference sequence). Trimming removed 5 bases from V and 0 bases from J; junction bases left unmatched: 5. As DNA, the CDR3 is TGCAGTGCTCCTATAGCGGGATCGAACACCGGGGAGCTGTTTTTT. This gives the protein CSAPIAGSNTGELFF.

This clonotype was detected ten times or more. This chain joins TRBV5-1 and TRBJ2-4; 8 bases map to TRBD1. The CDR3 spans 15 residues. Germline CDR1 and CDR2: SGHRS and YFSETQ. V shed 2 bases, J shed 7 bases, and the junction held 8 bases outside the gene matches. CDR3 loop: CASSFVGQGWNIQYF. The CDR3 DNA reads as TGCGCCAGCAGCTTCGTAGGACAGGGCTGGAACATTCAGTACTTC. Full variable domain (remainder filled in from reference TRBV5-1 and TRBJ2-4): KAGVTQTPRYLIKTRGQQVTLSCSPISGHRSVSWYQQTPGQGLQFLFEYFSETQRNKGNFPGRFSGRQFSNSRSEMNVSTLELGDSALYLCASSFVGQGWNIQYFGAGTRLSVL.

This clonotype was counted ten times or more. This chain links TRBV20-1 with TRBJ2-5, with 8 bases matching TRBD2. The CDR3 is made up of 13 amino acids. Germline loops: CDR1 DFQATT, CDR2 SNEGSKA (reference sequence). The V and J ends lost 6 bases and 3 bases, in that order; junction bases with no gene match: 6. The CDR3 here is CSAPAGGKETQYF. CDR3 DNA sequence: TGCAGTGCACCGGCGGGGGGTAAAGAGACCCAGTACTTC.

This clonotype was recorded at least ten times. V is TRBV28 and J is TRBJ2-1, with D possibly being TRBD1 (5 bases). Germline-derived CDR1 and CDR2 are MDHEN and SYDVKM. This CDR3 region has 15 residues. Trimming removed 6 bases at V and 2 bases at J, with 14 bases between. The DNA for the CDR3 is TGTGCCAGCAGCCAGGGCGGCCGAGCCTACAATGAGCAGTTCTTC. Amino acids: CASSQGGRAYNEQFF.